This T cell receptor (beta chain) derives from a study of neurological immune-mediated disorders. cDNA synthesis was performed by 5'RACE with 10-nucleotide random UMIs. Sequencing runs each generated in excess of 200 million TCR-beta sequences derived from 15-18 subjects. TCRdb re-analysed the 5' RACE reads in MiXCR, keeping a single row per CDR3 protein. The sample carries 30,000 to 40,000 distinct CDR3 sequences, 11% recorded once. Time point denoted: technical triplicate 1. In this sample, this clonotype turned up many times. The TCR originated in a man aged 60 to 69 with HTLV-1-associated myelopathy (HAM/TSP). Material for sequencing was PBMCs.

The CDR3 sequence: CASAPPGQGANEQFF. Here the CDR3 DNA reads TGTGCCAGCGCCCCCCCGGGACAGGGGGCGAATGAGCAGTTCTTC. This chain uses TRBV28 with TRBJ2-1, with TRBD1 matching over 12 bases. The germline gives CDR1 MDHEN, CDR2 SYDVKM. V was clipped by 8 bases and J by 7 bases; unmatched bases: 9. CDR3 length: 15 residues.